A few counts support the clone carrying this TCR beta chain. Its antigen is as yet unknown. Template switching, a step in the protocol, added a universal primer site, and cDNA carried unique molecular identifiers. TCRdb analysed the 5' RACE reads with MiXCR anew, one entry per CDR3 protein. The sample includes around 370,000 distinct CDR3 sequences, approximately 8.8% seen only once; the top ten take over 7%. This entry belongs to a study of identical twins. The study, taken as a whole, reports: The same donors were not followed; conclusions instead depended on cross-sectional statistical analysis.

CDR1 and CDR2 (germline): LNHDA, SQIVND (reference sequence). V lost 5 bases and J 4 bases, leaving 11 bases between the germline ends. CDR3 length: 13 amino acids. The receptor was isolated from a woman between 45 and 60 years old in good health. V is TRBV19 and J is TRBJ1-2, with TRBD1 as a possible D gene (6 bases). Input material: naive T cells sorted from blood. CDR3 nucleotides: TGTGCCAGTAGTCCCAGGGGTTTCTATGGCTACACCTTC. Its protein product is CASSPRGFYGYTF.